This TCR beta chain was sequenced in a study of regulatory T cells in long-lasting Graves disease. Findings of the study overall: For persistent Graves' patients, TCR diversity was lower than for newly diagnosed ones.

As for time point: persistent/refractory GD, antithyroid drugs over 5 years with positive TRAb. The authors made the TCR library using RNA they extracted from PBMCs. Both iRepertoire HTBI primers and Arm-PCR of CDR3 regions were used to build the TCR beta libraries. TCRdb ran MiXCR on the multiplex PCR reads and lists one entry per CDR3 protein. In the table there are fewer than 400,000 distinct CDR3 sequences, less than 25% of which are singletons. The CDR3 consists of 13 residues. Trimming cost V 5 bases and J 2 bases, with 13 bases left between them. Germline CDR1 reads DFQATT; CDR2 reads SNEGSKA (reference sequence). With regard to this clonotype: Its target is unknown.

The sequence came from a female donor with Graves disease. The sample here was peripheral blood mononuclear cells (PBMCs), taken when the disease was refractory, from a patient treated with antithyroid drugs. This rearrangement joins TRBV20-1 to TRBJ2-7; D gene uncertain. The CDR3 DNA is TGCAGTGCTTATAGAGTAGCCCCCTACGAGCAGTACTTC. Translated: CSAYRVAPYEQYF.